Listed below are T cell receptor beta chains from one sample, sequenced in a study of T cells after yellow fever vaccination. TCRdb re-called the 5' RACE reads with MiXCR, one entry per CDR3 protein. This table has about 400,000 distinct CDR3 sequences, more than 5.5% appearing once. The sample was PBMCs, taken 5 days after the yellow fever booster vaccination. The receptors stem from a man in his thirties or forties who received the YFV17D yellow fever vaccine. CDR3s include the opening cysteine and the closing phenylalanine or tryptophan. The order of the fields is V gene, J gene, D gene, clone size, CDR3 DNA, CDR3 protein. D genes are given only for firm matches. A clone size is listed for some rows: how often the clone was seen (once, few, many), or a class if it is expanded.

v_gene: TRBV28
j_gene: TRBJ2-2
d_gene: -
abundance: -
CDR3nt: TGTGCCAGCAGTTTATTGGAGGTAGACTTGAACACCGGGGAGCTGTTTTTT
CDR3aa: CASSLLEVDLNTGELFF

v_gene: TRBV18
j_gene: TRBJ2-2
d_gene: -
abundance: many
CDR3nt: TGTGCCAGCTCACCGGCCCGGGACGGCGCGAGGACCGGGGAGCTGTTTTTT
CDR3aa: CASSPARDGARTGELFF

v_gene: TRBV6-5
j_gene: TRBJ2-7
d_gene: -
abundance: many
CDR3nt: TGTGCCAGCAGTTACTCGAAGGGGATAACCTACGAGCAGTACTTC
CDR3aa: CASSYSKGITYEQYF

v_gene: TRBV3-1
j_gene: TRBJ2-1
d_gene: TRBD2
abundance: many
CDR3nt: TGTGCCAGCAGCCCTGGACTAGCAATTGAGCAGTTCTTC
CDR3aa: CASSPGLAIEQFF

v_gene: TRBV9
j_gene: TRBJ2-7
d_gene: -
abundance: many
CDR3nt: TGTGCCAGCAGCGCGAGGGGGGACATTCTCTCCTACGAGCAGTACTTC
CDR3aa: CASSARGDILSYEQYF

v_gene: TRBV6-2/TRBV6-3
j_gene: TRBJ2-1
d_gene: -
abundance: many
CDR3nt: TGTGCCAGCAGAAAGGATTACAATGAGCAGTTCTTC
CDR3aa: CASRKDYNEQFF

v_gene: TRBV6-2/TRBV6-3
j_gene: TRBJ2-3
d_gene: TRBD2
abundance: many
CDR3nt: TGTGCCAGCAGCCTAAATAGCGGGTTATCCACAGATACGCAGTATTTT
CDR3aa: CASSLNSGLSTDTQYF

v_gene: TRBV12-3/TRBV12-4
j_gene: TRBJ2-2
d_gene: -
abundance: many
CDR3nt: TGTGCCAGCAGTTTACACACCGGGGAGCTGTTTTTT
CDR3aa: CASSLHTGELFF

v_gene: TRBV5-1
j_gene: TRBJ2-5
d_gene: TRBD2
abundance: many
CDR3nt: TGCGCCAGCAGCTCCCCACTGACTAGCGGGAGGGCGGAGACCCAGTACTTC
CDR3aa: CASSSPLTSGRAETQYF

v_gene: TRBV12-3/TRBV12-4
j_gene: TRBJ2-5
d_gene: TRBD1
abundance: -
CDR3nt: TGTGCCAGCAGTCCAGCCAGGGGGATGGAGACCCAGTACTTC
CDR3aa: CASSPARGMETQYF

v_gene: TRBV5-4
j_gene: TRBJ2-1
d_gene: TRBD2
abundance: few
CDR3nt: TGTGCCAGCAGCTTGGCCGCGAGCGGGAGTTATCATGAGCAGTTCTTC
CDR3aa: CASSLAASGSYHEQFF

v_gene: TRBV4-3
j_gene: TRBJ1-6
d_gene: -
abundance: -
CDR3nt: TGCGCCAGCAGCCAAGTATGGCGAGGCCAGAATTCACCCCTCCACTTT
CDR3aa: CASSQVWRGQNSPLHF

v_gene: TRBV4-3
j_gene: TRBJ2-4
d_gene: -
abundance: few
CDR3nt: TGCGCCAGCAGCCAAGAATTATCCAGGTCGCCGGGGCTTCACATTCAGTACTTC
CDR3aa: CASSQELSRSPGLHIQYF

v_gene: TRBV7-2
j_gene: TRBJ2-7
d_gene: -
abundance: few
CDR3nt: TGTGCCAGCAGCCGGGACGGGTTCTACGAGCAGTACTTC
CDR3aa: CASSRDGFYEQYF

v_gene: TRBV29-1
j_gene: TRBJ2-2
d_gene: -
abundance: many
CDR3nt: TGCAGCTCTAGGGCGGCGAACACCGGGGAGCTGTTTTTT
CDR3aa: CSSRAANTGELFF

v_gene: TRBV7-2
j_gene: TRBJ2-5
d_gene: -
abundance: -
CDR3nt: TGTGCCAGCAGCCGTCGAGGAGCTTGGCAGGGAGAGACCCAGTACTTC
CDR3aa: CASSRRGAWQGETQYF

v_gene: TRBV5-1
j_gene: TRBJ2-7
d_gene: TRBD2
abundance: many
CDR3nt: TGCGCCAGCAGCTATCTGACTAGCGGGAGGTCCAACGAGCAGTACTTC
CDR3aa: CASSYLTSGRSNEQYF

v_gene: TRBV7-2
j_gene: TRBJ2-7
d_gene: TRBD1
abundance: few
CDR3nt: TGTGCCAGCAGCTTAGGGGCCGGGACAGTGAACCCCTACGAGCAGTACTTC
CDR3aa: CASSLGAGTVNPYEQYF

v_gene: TRBV29-1
j_gene: TRBJ2-7
d_gene: TRBD2
abundance: many
CDR3nt: TGCAGCGTTGACGTGGGGAGCGGGAGGGAGTACGAGCAGTACTTC
CDR3aa: CSVDVGSGREYEQYF

v_gene: TRBV7-2
j_gene: TRBJ2-3
d_gene: -
abundance: many
CDR3nt: TGTGCCAGCAGCACCACAGATACGCAGTATTTT
CDR3aa: CASSTTDTQYF

v_gene: TRBV7-2
j_gene: TRBJ2-1
d_gene: -
abundance: few
CDR3nt: TGTGCCAGCAGCTTAGAAGGGCAGGGGATGATTGAGCAGTTCTTC
CDR3aa: CASSLEGQGMIEQFF

v_gene: TRBV20-1
j_gene: TRBJ2-2
d_gene: TRBD2
abundance: -
CDR3nt: TGCAGTGCTAGTCGAGCGGGGTCGAACACCGGGGAGCAGTTTTTT
CDR3aa: CSASRAGSNTGEQFF

v_gene: TRBV7-9
j_gene: TRBJ1-1
d_gene: -
abundance: many
CDR3nt: TGTGCCAGCAGCCAGGACGGATGGAGTGAAGCTTTCTTT
CDR3aa: CASSQDGWSEAFF

v_gene: TRBV7-2
j_gene: TRBJ2-1
d_gene: -
abundance: many
CDR3nt: TGTGCCAGCAGCGCCGGGCCCTACAATGAGCAGTTCTTC
CDR3aa: CASSAGPYNEQFF

v_gene: TRBV4-2
j_gene: TRBJ1-3
d_gene: -
abundance: -
CDR3nt: TGTGCCAGCAGCCAAGAGAGGGCACGCGGAAACACCATATATTTT
CDR3aa: CASSQERARGNTIYF

v_gene: TRBV18
j_gene: TRBJ2-3
d_gene: -
abundance: -
CDR3nt: TGTGCCAGCTCCCCCACAGGCAGAGGGGGCACAGATACGCAGTATTTT
CDR3aa: CASSPTGRGGTDTQYF

v_gene: TRBV28
j_gene: TRBJ2-2
d_gene: -
abundance: -
CDR3nt: TGTGCCAGCAGTTTGAGTTTTGGGGCTTCGAACACCGGGGAGCTGTTTTTT
CDR3aa: CASSLSFGASNTGELFF

v_gene: TRBV5-5
j_gene: TRBJ2-7
d_gene: TRBD2
abundance: few
CDR3nt: TGTGCCAGCAGACTGCACCTCGGGACTAGCGGGAGTTACGAGCAGTACTTC
CDR3aa: CASRLHLGTSGSYEQYF

v_gene: TRBV28
j_gene: TRBJ2-7
d_gene: TRBD1
abundance: many
CDR3nt: TGTGCCAGCAGCTTACAGGGGCGTACCTACGAGCAGTACTTC
CDR3aa: CASSLQGRTYEQYF

v_gene: TRBV5-1
j_gene: TRBJ2-1
d_gene: -
abundance: many
CDR3nt: TGCGCCAGCAGCTTGGCGACAGGAACCTGGATTGAGCAGTTCTTC
CDR3aa: CASSLATGTWIEQFF

v_gene: TRBV7-2
j_gene: TRBJ1-2
d_gene: -
abundance: few
CDR3nt: TGTGCCAGCAGCTTCCGACGACAAGGGGCTAACTATGGCTACACCTTC
CDR3aa: CASSFRRQGANYGYTF

v_gene: TRBV4-3
j_gene: TRBJ2-1
d_gene: TRBD2
abundance: -
CDR3nt: TGCGCCAGCAGCCAAGACCTGACTAGCGTCAATGAGCAGTTCTTC
CDR3aa: CASSQDLTSVNEQFF

v_gene: TRBV7-2
j_gene: TRBJ2-1
d_gene: -
abundance: many
CDR3nt: TGTGCCAGCGGCCGTCAGGGAGGCTCCTACAATGAGCAGTTCTTC
CDR3aa: CASGRQGGSYNEQFF

v_gene: TRBV4-1
j_gene: TRBJ1-5
d_gene: TRBD1
abundance: -
CDR3nt: TGCGCCAGCAGCCAAGAGGCGGGACAGGTTAATCAGCCCCAGCATTTT
CDR3aa: CASSQEAGQVNQPQHF

v_gene: TRBV7-6
j_gene: TRBJ1-5
d_gene: -
abundance: -
CDR3nt: TGTGCCAGCAGTTACAGGGAGAATCAGCCCCAGCATTTT
CDR3aa: CASSYRENQPQHF

v_gene: TRBV7-6
j_gene: TRBJ2-1
d_gene: TRBD2
abundance: -
CDR3nt: TGTGCCAGCAGCCACCGGGCTAGCGGGGCCCGTTGGTACAATGAGCAGTTCTTC
CDR3aa: CASSHRASGARWYNEQFF

v_gene: TRBV5-1
j_gene: TRBJ2-5
d_gene: -
abundance: many
CDR3nt: TGCGCCAGCAGCCGTCTCGTCGGGGTCCAAGAGACCCAGTACTTC
CDR3aa: CASSRLVGVQETQYF

v_gene: TRBV7-9
j_gene: TRBJ2-1
d_gene: -
abundance: -
CDR3nt: TGTGCCAGCAGCACACGGGACTACAATGAGCAGTTCTTC
CDR3aa: CASSTRDYNEQFF

v_gene: TRBV18
j_gene: TRBJ2-7
d_gene: -
abundance: -
CDR3nt: TGTGCCAGCTCACCACCGGGGGTACAATTAGACGAGCAGTACTTC
CDR3aa: CASSPPGVQLDEQYF

v_gene: TRBV11-2
j_gene: TRBJ2-1
d_gene: -
abundance: few
CDR3nt: TGTGCCAGCAGCTTAGGAGGCCCCCCCAGGCTAGCTTCCAATGAGCAGTTCTTC
CDR3aa: CASSLGGPPRLASNEQFF

v_gene: TRBV9
j_gene: TRBJ2-2
d_gene: -
abundance: few
CDR3nt: TGTGCCAGCAGCGTAGGAGGCGGGGAGCTGTTTTTT
CDR3aa: CASSVGGGELFF

v_gene: TRBV4-2
j_gene: TRBJ2-7
d_gene: -
abundance: few
CDR3nt: TGTGCCAGCAGCCAAGCGGCGGGAACAAACTACGAGCAGTACTTC
CDR3aa: CASSQAAGTNYEQYF

v_gene: TRBV9
j_gene: TRBJ2-3
d_gene: -
abundance: -
CDR3nt: TGTGCCAGCAGCCCAGACGGGGCAGGGGGGAGTAGAGATACGCAGTATTTT
CDR3aa: CASSPDGAGGSRDTQYF

v_gene: TRBV5-5
j_gene: TRBJ2-1
d_gene: TRBD1
abundance: few
CDR3nt: TGTGCCAGCAGCTTGTTAGGCCGACAGGGAGTAAGCGGTAAGCAGTTCTTC
CDR3aa: CASSLLGRQGVSGKQFF

v_gene: TRBV19
j_gene: TRBJ2-7
d_gene: TRBD1
abundance: many
CDR3nt: TGTGCCAGTAGTATATCGGGACAGACCTACGAGCAGTACTTC
CDR3aa: CASSISGQTYEQYF

v_gene: TRBV29-1
j_gene: TRBJ2-2
d_gene: -
abundance: -
CDR3nt: TGCAGCGTTTCCGCCAGGGGAAAGTCCGGGGAGCTGTTTTTT
CDR3aa: CSVSARGKSGELFF

v_gene: TRBV19
j_gene: TRBJ1-6
d_gene: TRBD1
abundance: few
CDR3nt: TGTGCCAGTAGTTTCGCCACCACGGGACAGGGAAGATCACCCCTCCACTTT
CDR3aa: CASSFATTGQGRSPLHF

v_gene: TRBV7-9
j_gene: TRBJ1-2
d_gene: TRBD1
abundance: -
CDR3nt: TGTGCCAGCAGCTTGGACAGGGGGATTGTCGGCTACACCTTC
CDR3aa: CASSLDRGIVGYTF

v_gene: TRBV24-1
j_gene: TRBJ2-1
d_gene: TRBD2
abundance: -
CDR3nt: TGTGCCACCAGTCCCTCGAGCGGGGGCGAGCAGTTCTTC
CDR3aa: CATSPSSGGEQFF

v_gene: TRBV6-4
j_gene: TRBJ2-3
d_gene: TRBD2
abundance: many
CDR3nt: TGTGCCAGCAGTGTCCTTGGAGCGGGAAGCACAGATACGCAGTATTTT
CDR3aa: CASSVLGAGSTDTQYF